A selection of T cell receptor beta chains follows, all from one sample in a study of cytomegalovirus exposure and HLA in healthy donors. Produced via immunoSEQ multiplex PCR; TCRdb's table is partial and in-frame only. The sample has 55,000 to 80,000 clones, about 72% seen once. Sequenced sample: PBMCs. All receptors derive from a man between 45 and 60 years old in good health and CMV-seropositive. CDR3s include the opening cysteine and the closing phenylalanine or tryptophan. D genes are given only for firm matches. Where a row states a size, it is once, few, many or the class of an expanded clone; other rows omit it.

J,size,D,V,CDR3,DNA
TRBJ1-5,.,TRBD1,TRBV2,CASSWDRSNQPQHF,TGTGCCAGCAGTTGGGACAGGAGCAATCAGCCCCAGCATTTT
TRBJ2-2,.,TRBD2,TRBV7-7,CASSPGTMGELFF,TGTGCCAGCAGCCCCGGGACTATGGGGGAGCTGTTTTTT
TRBJ2-1,.,.,TRBV6-1,CASSYLDEQFF,TGTGCCAGCAGTTACCTAGATGAGCAGTTCTTC
TRBJ2-2,.,.,TRBV4-2,CASSGPGRTGELFF,TGTGCCAGCAGCGGACCAGGGAGGACCGGGGAGCTGTTTTTT
TRBJ2-1,once,.,TRBV6-5,CATSRVNEQFF,TGTGCCACCAGCCGGGTCAATGAGCAGTTCTTC
TRBJ2-2,.,.,TRBV27,CASSLSQGTGELFF,TGTGCCAGCAGCTTATCCCAGGGAACCGGGGAGCTGTTTTTT
TRBJ2-2,.,TRBD2,TRBV7-2,CASSLERGPAITGELFF,TGTGCCAGCAGCTTAGAGCGGGGGCCCGCGATCACCGGGGAGCTGTTTTTT
TRBJ2-7,few,TRBD1,TRBV27,CASGGQGHYEQYF,TGTGCCAGCGGGGGACAGGGCCACTACGAGCAGTACTTC
TRBJ2-7,.,.,TRBV27,CASSLSTLSYEQYF,TGTGCCAGCAGTTTAAGCACTCTGAGCTACGAGCAGTACTTC
TRBJ2-2,.,TRBD2,TRBV5-1,CASRAEAGYTGELFF,TGCGCCAGCAGGGCCGAAGCGGGATACACCGGGGAGCTGTTTTTT
TRBJ2-7,.,.,TRBV28,CASSFSQGPSSYEQYF,TGTGCCAGCAGTTTTTCCCAGGGGCCTAGCTCCTACGAGCAGTACTTC
TRBJ2-1,.,.,TRBV5-4,CAKTQADPFF,TGTGCCAAGACACAGGCTGACCCGTTCTTC
TRBJ1-3,few,TRBD1,TRBV5-8,CASSTRGLENTIYF,TGTGCCAGCAGCACCAGGGGGCTTGAAAACACCATATATTTT
TRBJ1-6,.,.,TRBV10-3,CAISARTENNSPLHF,TGTGCCATCAGTGCCCGGACAGAGAATAATTCACCCCTCCACTTT
TRBJ2-7,few,TRBD1,TRBV18,CASSPPGQGYEQYF,TGTGCCAGCTCACCCCCGGGACAGGGCTACGAGCAGTACTTC
TRBJ1-1,.,.,TRBV19,CASNFGSTEAFF,TGTGCCAGTAATTTTGGGAGCACTGAAGCTTTCTTT
TRBJ2-1,once,TRBD2,TRBV10-2,CASRRLAGADNEQFF,TGCGCCAGCAGACGACTAGCGGGAGCCGATAATGAGCAGTTCTTC
TRBJ2-7,.,.,TRBV10-2,CASSRQFTYEQYF,TGCGCCAGCAGTAGACAGTTCACCTACGAGCAGTACTTC
TRBJ2-7,.,TRBD1,TRBV28,CASSLWGQGPLSSYEQYF,TGTGCCAGCAGTTTATGGGGACAGGGGCCCTTGAGCTCCTACGAGCAGTACTTC
TRBJ1-2,.,TRBD1,TRBV7-8,CASSPKRTGGAVNYGYTF,TGTGCCAGCAGCCCCAAACGGACAGGGGGCGCGGTTAACTATGGCTACACCTTC
TRBJ2-7,.,TRBD1,TRBV11-2,CASSLDRGTGGHEQYF,TGTGCCAGCAGCTTAGATCGGGGGACAGGGGGACACGAGCAGTACTTC
TRBJ1-2,.,.,TRBV30,CAWRTGKANYGYTF,TGTGCCTGGCGAACAGGGAAAGCTAACTATGGCTACACCTTC
TRBJ2-5,.,TRBD1,TRBV7-9,CASSLPPRGYQETQYF,TGTGCCAGCAGCTTACCACCCAGGGGGTACCAAGAGACCCAGTACTTC
TRBJ1-4,few,TRBD1,TRBV5-6,CASSYGTGNEKLFF,TGTGCCAGCAGCTACGGGACAGGGAATGAAAAACTGTTTTTT
TRBJ2-7,.,TRBD1,TRBV7-9,CASSLGTGGISYEQYF,TGTGCCAGCAGCTTAGGGACAGGGGGAATCTCCTACGAGCAGTACTTC
TRBJ2-6,.,.,TRBV6-1,CASSSSTGANVLTF,TGTGCCAGCAGTTCTAGCACTGGGGCCAACGTCCTGACTTTC
TRBJ2-1,few,TRBD2,TRBV11-2,CASSQQAGAYNEQFF,TGTGCCAGCAGCCAACAAGCGGGAGCCTACAATGAGCAGTTCTTC
TRBJ1-5,.,.,TRBV19,CASTRFRGDSNQPQHF,TGTGCCAGTACTCGGTTCCGAGGAGATAGCAATCAGCCCCAGCATTTT
TRBJ2-2,.,.,TRBV25-1,CASSELGVGTGELFF,TGTGCCAGCAGTGAACTAGGGGTCGGCACCGGGGAGCTGTTTTTT
TRBJ1-4,.,.,TRBV15,CATSRDRVAGEKLFF,TGTGCCACCAGCAGAGACAGGGTCGCTGGTGAAAAACTGTTTTTT
TRBJ2-7,.,.,TRBV4-2,CASTFGRESSYEQYF,TGTGCCAGCACCTTCGGCCGGGAGAGCTCCTACGAGCAGTACTTC
TRBJ2-7,.,TRBD2,TRBV11-2,CASSFRAGGPSYEQYF,TGTGCCAGCAGCTTCAGAGCGGGGGGGCCCTCCTACGAGCAGTACTTC
TRBJ2-7,.,.,TRBV5-1,CASSLLRGPGNYEQYF,TGCGCCAGCAGCTTGCTTCGTGGACCGGGGAATTACGAGCAGTACTTC
TRBJ2-7,.,.,TRBV23-1,CASSQSRDHTYEQYF,TGCGCCAGCAGTCAATCGCGGGACCACACCTACGAGCAGTACTTC
TRBJ1-1,.,TRBD1,TRBV19,CASSRRDRIMNTEAFF,TGTGCCAGTAGTAGGAGGGACAGAATAATGAACACTGAAGCTTTCTTT
TRBJ1-1,.,TRBD1,TRBV9,CASSVGTERHTEAFF,TGTGCCAGCAGCGTTGGGACAGAACGGCACACTGAAGCTTTCTTT
TRBJ1-1,.,TRBD1,TRBV6-1,CASSEPGQTEAFF,TGTGCCAGCAGTGAACCGGGACAGACTGAAGCTTTCTTT
TRBJ2-2,once,.,TRBV18,CASSPRPIPQGGELFF,TGTGCCAGCTCACCACGCCCAATCCCTCAGGGCGGGGAGCTGTTTTTT
TRBJ1-6,.,TRBD1,TRBV5-6,CASSAETGGSSPLHF,TGTGCCAGCAGCGCAGAGACAGGGGGCTCTTCACCCCTCCACTTT
TRBJ2-1,.,TRBD2,TRBV9,CASSVFAMAGGINEQFF,TGTGCCAGCAGCGTGTTCGCTATGGCGGGAGGGATCAATGAGCAGTTCTTC
TRBJ1-2,few,.,TRBV6-6,CASRVRELYGYTF,TGTGCCAGCAGAGTGAGGGAATTATATGGCTACACCTTC
TRBJ2-1,.,TRBD2,TRBV27,CASSLGGSGIYNEQFF,TGTGCCAGCAGTTTAGGGGGTAGCGGGATATACAATGAGCAGTTCTTC
TRBJ2-7,.,TRBD1,TRBV27,CASRSRDRPYEQYF,TGTGCCAGCAGAAGCCGGGACAGACCATACGAGCAGTACTTC
TRBJ2-7,.,.,TRBV6-8,CASSESRGDTYEQYF,TGTGCCAGCAGTGAATCTCGGGGGGACACCTACGAGCAGTACTTC
TRBJ1-1,few,.,TRBV7-2,CASSSLTGGTEAFF,TGTGCCAGCAGCTCCTTGACGGGGGGCACTGAAGCTTTCTTT
TRBJ2-5,.,TRBD2,TRBV30,CAWGLAGAWETQYF,TGTGCCTGGGGACTAGCGGGAGCGTGGGAGACCCAGTACTTC
TRBJ2-1,.,.,TRBV6-1,CASSPGESVYEQFF,TGTGCCAGCTCCCCGGGGGAGTCAGTCTATGAGCAGTTCTTC
TRBJ1-5,.,TRBD1,TRBV30,CAWTRQGGSQPQHF,TGTGCCTGGACCCGACAGGGGGGGAGTCAGCCCCAGCATTTT
TRBJ2-3,.,TRBD2,TRBV5-1,CASRRGLAGGQMATDTQYF,TGCGCCAGCAGACGGGGACTAGCGGGAGGGCAAATGGCGACAGATACGCAGTATTTT
TRBJ2-7,.,.,TRBV27,CASSLSYTGTISYEQYF,TGTGCCAGCAGTTTATCGTACACCGGGACAATCTCCTACGAGCAGTACTTC
TRBJ1-2,.,.,TRBV27,CASSFLGPQGWVYGYTF,TGTGCCAGCAGTTTCCTGGGACCACAGGGATGGGTCTATGGCTACACCTTC
TRBJ2-5,few,.,TRBV7-7,CASSLERDKTQYF,TGTGCCAGCAGCTTAGAGAGGGATAAGACCCAGTACTTC
TRBJ2-3,.,TRBD2,TRBV6-4,CASSPSGREGTDTQYF,TGTGCCAGCAGTCCCAGCGGGAGAGAGGGAACCGATACGCAGTATTTT
TRBJ2-3,.,.,TRBV7-9,CASSRSVGSRSDTQYF,TGTGCCAGCAGCCGCTCCGTTGGCAGTCGTTCGGATACGCAGTATTTT
TRBJ1-1,.,.,TRBV28,CASRMPGWTEAFF,TGTGCCAGCAGGATGCCGGGGTGGACTGAAGCTTTCTTT
TRBJ2-7,.,.,TRBV27,CASAEDWRGSYEQYF,TGTGCCAGCGCGGAGGATTGGCGGGGCTCCTACGAGCAGTACTTC
TRBJ1-5,.,.,TRBV30,CAFRVRDSNQPQHF,TGTGCCTTCAGGGTGAGAGATAGCAATCAGCCCCAGCATTTT